The 14 T cell receptor beta chains given below trace back to one sample, sequenced in a study of CD8+CD57+ T cells in acquired aplastic anemia. Before being chosen for sequencing, patients had shown CD8+CD57+ cell expansion by flow cytometry. Genomic DNA was employed as the template in profiling TCR beta VDJ and CDR3. TCRdb recomputed calls from the reads with MiXCR, one row per CDR3 protein. Seen here are 270,000 or so distinct CDR3 sequences, 70% to 85% observed once, and the top ten hold about two fifths. Sequencing was performed on sorted CD4+, CD8+, or CD8+CD57+ T cells (not recorded which) from PBMCs. Receptors were obtained from a human donor with aplastic anemia.

Notes on this clonotype: Germline is not matched at one junction end, which may reflect a read error. This sequence joins TRBV11-3 and TRBJ2-5; D might be TRBD1 (5 bases). This CDR3 contains 14 residues. Germline V gene lookup returns CDR1 SGHNT and CDR2 YENEEA. The CDR3 spells CASGLDLTGETQYF. The CDR3 DNA sequence: TGTGCCAGCGGCTTAGATCTAACAGGAGAGACCCAGTACTTC.

The chain links TRBV24-1 to TRBJ1-5; D uncertain. Germline V gene lookup returns CDR1 KGHDR and CDR2 SFDVKD. The CDR3 is 13 residues long. V dropped 2 bases and J dropped 7 bases, with 8 bases sitting between them. In DNA, the CDR3 is TGTGCCACCAGTGATTCCCACCGACAGCCCCAGCATTTT. It specifies CATSDSHRQPQHF.

Of note for this clonotype: At one end, the junction sequence differs from germline, possibly due to a read error. J is TRBJ1-2 and V is TRBV9; TRBD1 might be the D (5 bases). The CDR3 is made up of 14 amino acids. Germline CDR1 is SGDLS and CDR2 is YYNGEE. The CDR3 DNA sequence: TGTGCCAGCAGCTTAGGGGTCTCGAGAAATCAGCCCCCCTTC. It encodes CASSLGVSRNQPPF.

Details on this clonotype: An end of the junction differs from the germline gene, which may be a read error. The chain uses TRBV7-3 and TRBJ2-3; 8 bases map to TRBD2. Per germline, CDR1 SGHTA and CDR2 FQGTGA. This CDR3 has 14 residues. The CDR3 region has the DNA TGTGCCAGCAGCTTAGCGGGAGGTACAGGAACGCCGTATTTT. This encodes CASSLAGGTGTPYF.

This chain joins TRBV9 and TRBJ2-3; D might be TRBD2 (6 bases). This CDR3 comprises 14 residues. Trimming shortened V by 7 bases and J by 11 bases, and 23 bases separated the two germline ends. The germline gives CDR1 SGDLS, CDR2 YYNGEE. CDR3 amino acids: CASGDGSRDKQQYF. The CDR3 bases are TGTGCCAGCGGCGACGGGAGCAGAGATAAGCAGCAGTATTTT.

Of note for this clonotype: The CDR3 does not close with the conserved phenylalanine or tryptophan, likely indicating a read error. The limits of the CDR3 on the DNA are not certain, so only TCRdb's listed CDR3 is given. This chain links TRBV7-9 with TRBJ2-1; the listed D gene, TRBD1, was not tested against the DNA. The CDR3 comprises 13 residues, both ends counted. Germline values: CDR1 SEHNR, CDR2 FQNEAQ (reference sequence). This CDR3 is CAGQGGGETQHFG.

This sequence joins TRBV5-4 and TRBJ2-5; 9 bases map to TRBD2. Per germline, CDR1 SGHNT and CDR2 YYREEE (reference sequence). The CDR3 spans 16 residues. V shed 4 bases and J 5 bases; nucleotides not matched to a gene: 12. The CDR3 sequence: CASSPLDLAGEETQYF. CDR3 coding DNA: TGTGCCAGCAGCCCCCTGGACTTAGCGGGAGAGGAGACCCAGTACTTC.

To note about this clonotype: A read error may be the cause here, since a much bigger clone is one base away. This chain links TRBV7-9 with TRBJ2-5; D ambiguous. In germline, CDR1 is SEHNR, CDR2 FQNEAQ (reference sequence). This CDR3 contains 14 residues. This chain's CDR3 is CATSLGSSQETKYF. The CDR3 region has the DNA TGTGCCACCAGCTTAGGCTCCAGCCAAGAGACCAAGTACTTC. Together with reference TRBV7-9 and TRBJ2-5, the CDR3 gives the full variable domain: DTGVSQNPRHKITKRGQNVTFRCDPISEHNRLYWYRQTLGQGPEFLTYFQNEAQLEKSRLLSDRFSAERPKGSFSTLEIQRTEQGDSAMYLCATSLGSSQETKYFGPGTRLLVL.

The chain has TRBV9 and TRBJ1-2; D call uncertain. From germline, CDR1 is SGDLS and CDR2 YYNGEE. The CDR3 loop spans 15 amino acids. V shed 0 bases and J shed 10 bases, with 19 bases lying between them. In DNA, the CDR3 is TGTGCCAGCAGCGTAGCGCTAGAGAGCACAGATGCCTACACCTTC. Its translation is CASSVALESTDAYTF.

The V gene is TRBV5-6, the J gene TRBJ2-1, with no clear D. CDR1 and CDR2 (germline): SGHDT, YYEEEE. CDR3 length equals 13 residues. V was shortened by 4 bases and J by 10 bases, with 15 bases between the two germline ends. The DNA of the CDR3 is TGTGCCAGCAGCCTCCTGACTGGCTACGAGCAGTTCTTC. It yields the protein CASSLLTGYEQFF.

The chain uses TRBV7-3 and TRBJ2-2, with D tentatively TRBD1 (6 bases). V gave up 6 bases and J gave up 7 bases, with 12 bases separating them. The CDR3 runs to 13 residues. CDR1 and CDR2 (germline): SGHTA, FQGTGA. The chain's CDR3 is CASSSRGNGELFF. DNA of the CDR3: TGTGCCAGCAGTTCTAGGGGGAACGGGGAGCTGTTTTTT.

This clonotype has a count of ten or more. The genes are TRBV5-1 and TRBJ2-3; no definite D call. V was trimmed by 4 bases and J by 0 bases, leaving 15 bases between them. Germline V gene sequence: CDR1 SGHRS, CDR2 YFSETQ. CDR3 length: 16 amino acids. CDR3 in amino acids: CASSSPSGRSTDTQYF. The CDR3 DNA reads TGCGCCAGCAGCAGCCCATCAGGAAGGAGCACAGATACGCAGTATTTT.

As regards this clonotype: Because it lacks the conserved phenylalanine or tryptophan at the end, this CDR3 is likely a read error. The limits of the CDR3 on the DNA are not certain, so only TCRdb's listed CDR3 is given. The chain has TRBV7-9 and TRBJ2-3; TRBD1 reflects the table's D call only, with no check against the DNA. CDR1 is SEHNR and CDR2 is FQNEAQ in the germline V gene (reference sequence). The CDR3 adds up to 13 amino acids, both ends counted. The CDR3: CASSYQRRGGRDE.

With respect to this clonotype: The junction shows a germline mismatch at one end, possibly a read error. This chain connects TRBV2 to TRBJ2-1; TRBD1 or TRBD2 may be the D gene (6 bases each). CDR1 and CDR2 (germline): SNHLY, FYNNEI. This CDR3 is 13 amino acids long. CDR3 sequence reads: CASRYGGTDTQFF. The CDR3 nucleotides are TGTGCCAGCAGGTACGGGGGCACAGATACGCAGTTCTTT.